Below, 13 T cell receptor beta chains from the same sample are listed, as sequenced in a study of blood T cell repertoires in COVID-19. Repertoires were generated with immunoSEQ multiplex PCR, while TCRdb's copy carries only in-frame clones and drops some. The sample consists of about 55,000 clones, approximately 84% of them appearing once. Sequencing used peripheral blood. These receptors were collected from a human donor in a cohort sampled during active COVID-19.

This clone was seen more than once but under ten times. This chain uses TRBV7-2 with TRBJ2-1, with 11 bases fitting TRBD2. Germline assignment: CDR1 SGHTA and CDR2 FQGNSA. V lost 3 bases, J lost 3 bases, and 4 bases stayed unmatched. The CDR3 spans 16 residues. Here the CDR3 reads CASSFSGGAGYNEQFF. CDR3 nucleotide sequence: TGTGCCAGCAGCTTTAGCGGGGGGGCCGGCTACAATGAGCAGTTCTTC.

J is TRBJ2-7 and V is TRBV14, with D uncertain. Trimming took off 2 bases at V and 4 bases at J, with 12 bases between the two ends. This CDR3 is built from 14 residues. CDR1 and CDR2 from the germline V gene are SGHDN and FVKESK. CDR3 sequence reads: CASSQMTFSYEQYF. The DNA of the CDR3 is TGTGCCAGCAGCCAAATGACTTTTTCATACGAGCAGTACTTC.

CDR3 amino acids: CASSFMIGRGYEQYF. The CDR3 nucleotides read TGCGCCAGCAGCTTTATGATTGGCCGAGGCTACGAGCAGTACTTC. The chain employs TRBV5-1 and TRBJ2-7; D remains unclear. CDR3 size: 15 residues. Germline V gene data show CDR1 as SGHRS and CDR2 as YFSETQ. Between the trimmed V and J ends, which lost 2 bases and 3 bases, there was a span of 15 bases.

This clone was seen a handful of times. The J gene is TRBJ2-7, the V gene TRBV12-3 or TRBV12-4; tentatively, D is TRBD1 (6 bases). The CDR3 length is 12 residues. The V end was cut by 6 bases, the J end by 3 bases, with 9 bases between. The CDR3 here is CASSVQGYEQYF. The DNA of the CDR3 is TGTGCCAGCAGCGTACAGGGCTACGAGCAGTACTTC.

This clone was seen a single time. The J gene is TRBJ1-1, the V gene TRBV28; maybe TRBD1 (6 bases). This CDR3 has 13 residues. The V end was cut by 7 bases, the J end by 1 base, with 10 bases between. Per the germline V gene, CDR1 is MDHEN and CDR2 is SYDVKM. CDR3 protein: CASTGQQNTEAFF. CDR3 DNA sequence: TGTGCCAGCACCGGACAGCAGAACACTGAAGCTTTCTTT.

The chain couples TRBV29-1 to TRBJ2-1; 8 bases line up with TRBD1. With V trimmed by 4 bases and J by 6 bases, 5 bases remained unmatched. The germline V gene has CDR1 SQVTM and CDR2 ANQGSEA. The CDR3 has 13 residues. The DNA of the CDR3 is TGCAGCGTTGGGACAGGGATCGGCAATGAGCAGTTCTTC. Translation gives CSVGTGIGNEQFF.

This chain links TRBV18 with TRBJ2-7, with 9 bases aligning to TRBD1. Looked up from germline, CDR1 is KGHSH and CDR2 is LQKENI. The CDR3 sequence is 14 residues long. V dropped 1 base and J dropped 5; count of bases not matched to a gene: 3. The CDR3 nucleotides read TGTGCCAGCTCACCACGGACAGGGGTGAACGAGCAGTACTTC. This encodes CASSPRTGVNEQYF.

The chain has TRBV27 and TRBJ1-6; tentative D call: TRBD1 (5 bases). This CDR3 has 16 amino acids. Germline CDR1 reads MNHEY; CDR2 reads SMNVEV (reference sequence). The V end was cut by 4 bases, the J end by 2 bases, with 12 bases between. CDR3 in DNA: TGTGCCAGCAGTTCCAACGACAGCCCCTATAATTCACCCCTCCACTTT. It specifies CASSSNDSPYNSPLHF.

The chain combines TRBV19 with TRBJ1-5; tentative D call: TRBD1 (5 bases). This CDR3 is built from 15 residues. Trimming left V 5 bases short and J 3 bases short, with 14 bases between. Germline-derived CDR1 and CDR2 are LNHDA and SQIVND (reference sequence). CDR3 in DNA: TGTGCCAGTAGTTTCCGCGGCGGGACCAATCAGCCCCAGCATTTT. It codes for CASSFRGGTNQPQHF.

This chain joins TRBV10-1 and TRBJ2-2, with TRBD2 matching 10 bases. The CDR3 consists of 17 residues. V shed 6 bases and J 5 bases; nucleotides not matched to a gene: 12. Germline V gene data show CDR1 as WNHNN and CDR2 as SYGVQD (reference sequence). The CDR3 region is CASSPGVAGGSTGELFF. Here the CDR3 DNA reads TGCGCCAGCAGCCCCGGGGTAGCGGGAGGTAGTACCGGGGAGCTGTTTTTT.

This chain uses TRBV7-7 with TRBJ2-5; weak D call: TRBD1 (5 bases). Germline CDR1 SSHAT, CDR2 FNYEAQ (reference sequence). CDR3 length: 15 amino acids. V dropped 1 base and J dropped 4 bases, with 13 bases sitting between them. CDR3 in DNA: TGTGCCAGCAGCTTAGGGCCAGGGTGGGGAGAGACCCAGTACTTC. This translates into CASSLGPGWGETQYF.

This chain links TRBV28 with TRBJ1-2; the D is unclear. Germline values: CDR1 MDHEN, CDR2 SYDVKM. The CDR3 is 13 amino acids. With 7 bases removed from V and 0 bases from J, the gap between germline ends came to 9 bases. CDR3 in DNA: TGTGCCAGCACCCCTAGTTCTAACTATGGCTACACCTTC. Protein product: CASTPSSNYGYTF.

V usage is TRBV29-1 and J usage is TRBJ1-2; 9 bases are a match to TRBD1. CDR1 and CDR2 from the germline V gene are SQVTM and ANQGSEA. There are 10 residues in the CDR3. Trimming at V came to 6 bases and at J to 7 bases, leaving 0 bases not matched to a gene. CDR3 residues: CSVDRGGYTF. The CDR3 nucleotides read TGCAGCGTGGACAGGGGTGGCTACACCTTC.